This T cell receptor (beta chain) was recovered during a study of brain T cells in children with intractable seizures. Using immunoSEQ multiplex PCR, the repertoire was profiled, and TCRdb retains in-frame clones only, with some absent. Of 300,000 to 400,000 clones detected, 85% to 95% appear once; the ten largest clones hold 4.5% to 7%. The time point was: blood from clinic visit 5 months post-surgery; TSC patient then seizure free. CDR3 length: 16 residues. V shed 0 bases, J shed 12 bases, and the junction held 14 bases outside the gene matches. Germline loops: CDR1 MGHRA, CDR2 YSYEKL. This receptor was obtained from a boy in the first two years of life with tuberous sclerosis and intractable seizures. Material: peripheral blood, obtained 4 to 5 months after surgery. The rearrangement links TRBV4-1 to TRBJ2-1; 7 bases line up with TRBD1. In DNA, the CDR3 is TGCGCCAGCAGCCAAGATAAGGACAGGCCGTCATTGTGGCAGTTCTTC. Translated: CASSQDKDRPSLWQFF.